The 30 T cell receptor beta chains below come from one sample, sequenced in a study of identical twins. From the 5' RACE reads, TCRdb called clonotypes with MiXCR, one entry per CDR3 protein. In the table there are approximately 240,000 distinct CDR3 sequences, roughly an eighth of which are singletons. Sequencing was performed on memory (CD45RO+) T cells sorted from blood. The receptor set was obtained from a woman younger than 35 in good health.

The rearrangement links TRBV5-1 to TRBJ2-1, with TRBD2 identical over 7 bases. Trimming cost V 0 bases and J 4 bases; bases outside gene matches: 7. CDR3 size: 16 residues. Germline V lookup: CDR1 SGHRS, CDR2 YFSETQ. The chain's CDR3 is CASSLVASGEYNEQFF. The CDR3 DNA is TGCGCCAGCAGCTTGGTGGCTAGCGGAGAGTACAATGAGCAGTTCTTC. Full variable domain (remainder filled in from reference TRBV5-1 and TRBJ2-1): KAGVTQTPRYLIKTRGQQVTLSCSPISGHRSVSWYQQTPGQGLQFLFEYFSETQRNKGNFPGRFSGRQFSNSRSEMNVSTLELGDSALYLCASSLVASGEYNEQFFGPGTRLTVL.

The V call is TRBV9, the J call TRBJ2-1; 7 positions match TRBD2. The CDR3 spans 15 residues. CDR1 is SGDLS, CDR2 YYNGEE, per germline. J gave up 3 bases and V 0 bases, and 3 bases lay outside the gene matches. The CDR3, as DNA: TGTGCCAGCAGCGTAGTAGGCGGGAGCTACAATGAGCAGTTCTTC. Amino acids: CASSVVGGSYNEQFF.

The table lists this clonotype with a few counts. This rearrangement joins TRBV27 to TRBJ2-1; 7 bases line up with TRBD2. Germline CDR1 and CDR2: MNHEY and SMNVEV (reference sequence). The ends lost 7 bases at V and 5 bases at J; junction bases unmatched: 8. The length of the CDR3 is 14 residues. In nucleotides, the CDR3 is TGTGCCAGCATTGGGGGGGGGAAACACAATGAGCAGTTCTTC. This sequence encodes CASIGGGKHNEQFF.

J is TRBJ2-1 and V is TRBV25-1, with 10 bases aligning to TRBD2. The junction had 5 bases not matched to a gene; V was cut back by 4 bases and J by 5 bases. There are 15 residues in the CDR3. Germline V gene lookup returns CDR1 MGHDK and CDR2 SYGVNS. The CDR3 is CASSASGRGDNEQFF. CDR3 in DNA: TGTGCCAGCAGTGCGAGCGGGAGGGGAGACAATGAGCAGTTCTTC.

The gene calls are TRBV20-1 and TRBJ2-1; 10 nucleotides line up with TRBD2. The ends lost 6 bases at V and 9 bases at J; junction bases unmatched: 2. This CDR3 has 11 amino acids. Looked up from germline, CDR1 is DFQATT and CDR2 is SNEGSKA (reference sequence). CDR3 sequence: CSALAGVEQFF. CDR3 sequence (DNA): TGCAGTGCCCTAGCGGGAGTTGAGCAGTTCTTC.

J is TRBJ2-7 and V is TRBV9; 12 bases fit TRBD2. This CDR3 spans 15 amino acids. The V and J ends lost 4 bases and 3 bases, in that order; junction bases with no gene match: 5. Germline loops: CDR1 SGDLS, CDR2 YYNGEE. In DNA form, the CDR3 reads TGTGCCAGCAGCTCTAGCGGGAGGGGTTTCTACGAGCAGTACTTC. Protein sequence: CASSSSGRGFYEQYF.

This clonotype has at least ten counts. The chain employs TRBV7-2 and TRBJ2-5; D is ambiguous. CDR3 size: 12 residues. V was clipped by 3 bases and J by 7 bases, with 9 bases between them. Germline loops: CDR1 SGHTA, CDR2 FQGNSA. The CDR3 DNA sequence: TGTGCCAGCAGCTTGAACAGAGGGACCCAGTACTTC. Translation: CASSLNRGTQYF.

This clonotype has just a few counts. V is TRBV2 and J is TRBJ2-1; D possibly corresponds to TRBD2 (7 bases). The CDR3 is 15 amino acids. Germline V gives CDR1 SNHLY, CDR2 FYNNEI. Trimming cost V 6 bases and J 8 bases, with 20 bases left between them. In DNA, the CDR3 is TGTGCCAGCAGGGACTGGGGGCCCACTAGCGATGAGCAGTTCTTC. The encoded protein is CASRDWGPTSDEQFF.

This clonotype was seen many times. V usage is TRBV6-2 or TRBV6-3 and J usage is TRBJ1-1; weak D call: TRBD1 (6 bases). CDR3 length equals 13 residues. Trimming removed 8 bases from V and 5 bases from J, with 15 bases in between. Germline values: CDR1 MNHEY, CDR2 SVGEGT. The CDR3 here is CASGRGGGTEAFF. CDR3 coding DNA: TGTGCCAGCGGTAGAGGAGGGGGGACTGAAGCTTTCTTT.

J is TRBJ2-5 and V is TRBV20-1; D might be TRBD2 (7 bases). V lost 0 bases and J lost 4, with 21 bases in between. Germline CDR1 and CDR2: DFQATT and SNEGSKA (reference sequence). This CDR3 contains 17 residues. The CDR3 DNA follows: TGCAGTGCTAGAGACCCGAACTCAGGGGAGGGCCGAGAGACCCAGTACTTC. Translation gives CSARDPNSGEGRETQYF.

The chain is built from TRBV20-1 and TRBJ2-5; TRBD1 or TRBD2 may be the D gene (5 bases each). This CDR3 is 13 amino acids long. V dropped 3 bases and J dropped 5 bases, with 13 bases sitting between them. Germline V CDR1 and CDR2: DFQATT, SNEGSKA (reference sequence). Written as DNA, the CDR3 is TGCAGTGCTAGCCACGGGGCATTGGAGACCCAGTACTTC. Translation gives CSASHGALETQYF.

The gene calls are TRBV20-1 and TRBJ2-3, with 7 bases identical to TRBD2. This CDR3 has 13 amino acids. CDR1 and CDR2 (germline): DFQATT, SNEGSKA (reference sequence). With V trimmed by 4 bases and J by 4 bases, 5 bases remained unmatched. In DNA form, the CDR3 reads TGCAGTGCTATTCCGGGGGGTGCAGATACGCAGTATTTT. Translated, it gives CSAIPGGADTQYF.

CDR3 sequence reads: CASSLAGGPPHEQFF. CDR3 nucleotide sequence: TGTGCCAGCAGCTTAGCGGGGGGGCCGCCCCATGAGCAGTTCTTC. V usage is TRBV7-8 and J usage is TRBJ2-1, with TRBD2 as a possible D gene (7 bases). The V gene's germline CDR1 is SGHVS and CDR2 FQNEAQ. V gave up 0 bases and J gave up 8 bases, with 14 bases separating them. This CDR3 comprises 15 residues.

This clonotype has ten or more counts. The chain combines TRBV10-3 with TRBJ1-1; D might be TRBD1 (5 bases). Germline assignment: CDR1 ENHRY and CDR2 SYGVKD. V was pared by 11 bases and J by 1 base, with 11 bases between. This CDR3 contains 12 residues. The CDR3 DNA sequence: TGTGCCGGGGCTAGTTCGAACACTGAAGCTTTCTTT. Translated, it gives CAGASSNTEAFF.

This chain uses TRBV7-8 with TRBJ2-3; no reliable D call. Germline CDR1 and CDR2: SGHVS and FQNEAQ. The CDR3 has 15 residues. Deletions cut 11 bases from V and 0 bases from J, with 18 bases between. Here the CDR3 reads CASKILLGSTDTQYF. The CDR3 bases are TGTGCCTCAAAAATCCTCCTGGGAAGCACAGATACGCAGTATTTT.

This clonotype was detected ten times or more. The DNA of the CDR3 is TGTGCCAGCAGTTTTGAGGGGACAACGCAGTTCTTC. Amino acids: CASSFEGTTQFF. The genes are TRBV12-3 or TRBV12-4 and TRBJ2-1; tentative D call: TRBD1 (6 bases). The germline V and J ends were trimmed by 3 bases and 12 bases, with 12 bases remaining between them. This CDR3 spans 12 amino acids.

The CDR3 DNA reads as TGTGCCAGCAGCTTGACAGGGGCAATAAATGGCTACACCTTC. Translated, it gives CASSLTGAINGYTF. This chain links TRBV11-2 with TRBJ1-2, with TRBD1 identical over 8 bases. CDR1 is SGHAT, CDR2 FQNNGV, per germline. With V trimmed by 3 bases and J by 6 bases, 6 bases remained unmatched. The CDR3 has 14 amino acids. The full variable domain, in which reference TRBV11-2 and TRBJ1-2 provide the parts outside the CDR3, is EAGVAQSPRYKIIEKRQSVAFWCNPISGHATLYWYQQILGQGPKLLIQFQNNGVVDDSQLPKDRFSAERLKGVDSTLKIQPAKLEDSAVYLCASSLTGAINGYTFGSGTRLTVV.

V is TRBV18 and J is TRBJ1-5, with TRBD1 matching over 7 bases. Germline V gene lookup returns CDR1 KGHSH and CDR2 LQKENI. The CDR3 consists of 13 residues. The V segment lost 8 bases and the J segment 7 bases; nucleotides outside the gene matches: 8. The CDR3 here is CASQTDRDQPQHF. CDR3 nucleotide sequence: TGTGCCAGCCAAACCGACAGGGACCAGCCCCAGCATTTT.

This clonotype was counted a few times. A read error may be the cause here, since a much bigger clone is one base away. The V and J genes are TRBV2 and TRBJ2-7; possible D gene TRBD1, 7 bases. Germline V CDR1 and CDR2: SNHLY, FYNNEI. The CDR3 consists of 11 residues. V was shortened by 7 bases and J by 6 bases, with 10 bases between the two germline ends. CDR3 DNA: TGTGCCAGCACCAGGGGGGCCGAGCAGTACTTC. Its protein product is CASTRGAEQYF. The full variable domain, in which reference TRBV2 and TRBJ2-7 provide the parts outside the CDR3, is EPEVTQTPSHQVTQMGQEVILRCVPISNHLYFYWYRQILGQKVEFLVSFYNNEISEKSEIFDDQFSVERPDGSNFTLKIRSTKLEDSAMYFCASTRGAEQYFGPGTRLTVT.

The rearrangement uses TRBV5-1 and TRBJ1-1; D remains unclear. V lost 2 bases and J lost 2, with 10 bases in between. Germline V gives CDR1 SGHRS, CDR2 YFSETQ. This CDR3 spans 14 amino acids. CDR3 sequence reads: CASSFSGTNTEAFF. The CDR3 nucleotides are TGCGCCAGCAGCTTTTCGGGCACAAACACTGAAGCTTTCTTT.

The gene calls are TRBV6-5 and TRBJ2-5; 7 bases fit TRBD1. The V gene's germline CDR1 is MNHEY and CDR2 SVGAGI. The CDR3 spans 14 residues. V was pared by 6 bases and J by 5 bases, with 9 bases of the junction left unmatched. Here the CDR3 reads CASRYTGARETQYF. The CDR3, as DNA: TGTGCCAGCAGATATACAGGGGCTCGGGAGACCCAGTACTTC.

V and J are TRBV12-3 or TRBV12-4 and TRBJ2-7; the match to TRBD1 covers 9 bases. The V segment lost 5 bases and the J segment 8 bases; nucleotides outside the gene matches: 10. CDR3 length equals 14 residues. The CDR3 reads CASSLRTGVNQQYF. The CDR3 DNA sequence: TGTGCCAGCAGTCTTAGGACAGGGGTGAACCAGCAGTACTTC.

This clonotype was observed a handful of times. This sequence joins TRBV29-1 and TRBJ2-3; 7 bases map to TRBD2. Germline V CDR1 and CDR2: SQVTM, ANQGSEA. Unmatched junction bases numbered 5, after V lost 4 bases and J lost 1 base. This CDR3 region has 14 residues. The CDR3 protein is CSVASGERTDTQYF. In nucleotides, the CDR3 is TGCAGCGTTGCCAGCGGGGAACGCACAGATACGCAGTATTTT.

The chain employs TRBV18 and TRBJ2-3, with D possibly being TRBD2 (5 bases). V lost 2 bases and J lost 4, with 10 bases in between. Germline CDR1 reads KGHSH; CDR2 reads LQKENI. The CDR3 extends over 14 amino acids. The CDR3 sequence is CASSPTRAADTQYF. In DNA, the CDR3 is TGTGCCAGCTCACCAACGCGGGCGGCAGATACGCAGTATTTT.

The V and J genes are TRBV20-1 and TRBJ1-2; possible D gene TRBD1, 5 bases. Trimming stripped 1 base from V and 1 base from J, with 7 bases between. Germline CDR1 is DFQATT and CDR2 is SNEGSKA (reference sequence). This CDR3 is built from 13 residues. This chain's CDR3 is CSARVGVNYGYTF. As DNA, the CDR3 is TGCAGTGCTAGAGTAGGGGTTAACTATGGCTACACCTTC.

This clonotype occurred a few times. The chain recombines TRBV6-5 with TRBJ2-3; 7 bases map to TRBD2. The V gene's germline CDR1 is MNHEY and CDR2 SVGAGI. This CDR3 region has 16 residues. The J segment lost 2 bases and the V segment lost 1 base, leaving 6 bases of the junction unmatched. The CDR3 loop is CASSYLGAGPTDTQYF. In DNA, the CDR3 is TGTGCCAGCAGTTACTTGGGAGCGGGGCCCACAGATACGCAGTATTTT.

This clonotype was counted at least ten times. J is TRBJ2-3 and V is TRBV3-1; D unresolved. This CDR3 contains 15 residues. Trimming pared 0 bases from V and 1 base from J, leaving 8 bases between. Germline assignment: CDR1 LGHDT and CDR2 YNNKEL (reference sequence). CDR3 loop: CASSQEGPGTDTQYF. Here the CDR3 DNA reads TGTGCCAGCAGCCAAGAAGGTCCGGGCACAGATACGCAGTATTTT.

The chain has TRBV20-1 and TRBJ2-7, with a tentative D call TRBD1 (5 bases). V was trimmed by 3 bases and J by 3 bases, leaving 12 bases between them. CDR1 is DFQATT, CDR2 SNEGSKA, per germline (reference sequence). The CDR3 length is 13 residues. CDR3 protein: CSASRGPNYEQYF. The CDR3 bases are TGCAGTGCTAGTAGGGGCCCCAACTACGAGCAGTACTTC.

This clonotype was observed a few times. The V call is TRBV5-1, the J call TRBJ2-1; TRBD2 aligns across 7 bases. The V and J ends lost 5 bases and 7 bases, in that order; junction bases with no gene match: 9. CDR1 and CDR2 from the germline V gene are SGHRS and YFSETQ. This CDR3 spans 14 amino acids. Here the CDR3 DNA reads TGCGCCAGCAGTCCTAGCGGTTCGGAAAATGAGCAGTTCTTC. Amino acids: CASSPSGSENEQFF.

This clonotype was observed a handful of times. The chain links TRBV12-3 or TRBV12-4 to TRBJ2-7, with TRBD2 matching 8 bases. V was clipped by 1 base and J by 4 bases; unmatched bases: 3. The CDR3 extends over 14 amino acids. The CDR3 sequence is CASSLELAAYEQYF. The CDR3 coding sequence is TGTGCCAGCAGTTTAGAACTAGCGGCATACGAGCAGTACTTC.